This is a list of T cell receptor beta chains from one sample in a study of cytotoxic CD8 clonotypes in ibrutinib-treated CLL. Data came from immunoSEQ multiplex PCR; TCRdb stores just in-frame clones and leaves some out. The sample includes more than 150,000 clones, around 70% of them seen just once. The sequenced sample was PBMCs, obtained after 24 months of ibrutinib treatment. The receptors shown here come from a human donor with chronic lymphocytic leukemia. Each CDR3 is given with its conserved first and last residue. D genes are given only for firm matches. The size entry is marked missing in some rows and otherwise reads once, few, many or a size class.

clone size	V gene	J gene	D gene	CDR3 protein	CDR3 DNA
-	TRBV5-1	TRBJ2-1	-	CASSLIAPSSYNEQFF	TGCGCCAGCAGCTTGATAGCGCCGAGCTCCTACAATGAGCAGTTCTTC
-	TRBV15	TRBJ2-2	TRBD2	CATSRDVFSGRGTGELFF	TGTGCCACCAGCAGAGATGTTTTTAGCGGGAGGGGGACCGGGGAGCTGTTTTTT
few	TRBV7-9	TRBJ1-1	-	CASSLSGETEAFF	TGTGCCAGCTCCCTCTCGGGGGAAACTGAAGCTTTCTTT
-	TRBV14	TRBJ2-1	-	CASSQVARRGLQGDEQFF	TGTGCCAGCAGCCAAGTGGCCCGTCGGGGGCTGCAAGGGGATGAGCAGTTCTTC
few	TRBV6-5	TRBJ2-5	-	CASRWTVQETQYF	TGTGCCAGCAGGTGGACAGTCCAAGAGACCCAGTACTTC
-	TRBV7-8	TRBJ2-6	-	CASSPGYRRSSGANVLTF	TGTGCCAGCAGCCCAGGGTATAGGAGGAGCTCTGGGGCCAACGTCCTGACTTTC
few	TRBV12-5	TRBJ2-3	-	CASGSFGDTQYF	TGTGCTAGTGGTTCTTTCGGGGATACGCAGTATTTT
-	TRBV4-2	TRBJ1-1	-	CASSQEGARVTEAFF	TGTGCCAGCAGCCAAGAGGGGGCTCGGGTCACTGAAGCTTTCTTT
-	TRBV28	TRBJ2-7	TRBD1	CASSPTRGTGAHYEQYF	TGTGCCAGCAGTCCCACCCGCGGAACAGGGGCCCACTACGAGCAGTACTTC
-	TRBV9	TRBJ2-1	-	CASSPSSTNEQFF	TGTGCCAGCAGCCCGTCTTCCACCAATGAGCAGTTCTTC
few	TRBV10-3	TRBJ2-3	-	CAISEGGGDTQYF	TGTGCCATCAGTGAGGGAGGGGGAGATACGCAGTATTTT
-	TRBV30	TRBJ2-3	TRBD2	CAWSHSGTTDTQYF	TGTGCCTGGAGTCATAGCGGGACCACAGATACGCAGTATTTT
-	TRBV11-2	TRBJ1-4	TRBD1	CASSSLRTGGPIF	TGTGCCAGCAGCTCCCTTCGGACAGGGGGCCCAATATTT
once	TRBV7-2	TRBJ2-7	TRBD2	CASSTDYGGSNEQYF	TGTGCCAGCAGCACGGATTACGGGGGGTCCAACGAGCAGTACTTC
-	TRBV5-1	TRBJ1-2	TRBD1	CASTEAAPRDSARGYTF	TGCGCCAGCACCGAAGCGGCGCCGAGGGACAGCGCTCGGGGCTACACCTTC
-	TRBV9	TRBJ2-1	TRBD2	CASSAVSGRQPYNEQFF	TGTGCCAGCAGCGCCGTAAGCGGGAGGCAACCGTACAATGAGCAGTTCTTC
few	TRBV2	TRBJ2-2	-	CASSEHYGALFF	TGTGCCAGCAGTGAACATTACGGCGCGCTGTTTTTT
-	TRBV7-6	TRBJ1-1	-	CASSLGGGLNTEAFF	TGTGCCAGCAGCTTAGGAGGGGGGTTGAACACTGAAGCTTTCTTT
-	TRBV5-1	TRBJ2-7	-	CASSLAVGRSLYEQYF	TGCGCCAGCAGCTTGGCGGTGGGCAGGTCCCTTTACGAGCAGTACTTC
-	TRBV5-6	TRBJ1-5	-	CASSFGRNNQPQHF	TGTGCCAGCAGCTTCGGACGGAACAATCAGCCCCAGCATTTT
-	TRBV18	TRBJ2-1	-	CASSPRGRLTEYNEQFF	TGTGCCAGCTCACCAAGGGGACGGTTGACAGAATACAATGAGCAGTTCTTC
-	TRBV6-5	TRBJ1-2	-	CASSYSTDPYGYTF	TGTGCCAGCAGTTACTCGACGGACCCCTATGGCTACACCTTC
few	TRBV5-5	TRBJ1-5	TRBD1	CASSDYPTGGQPQHF	TGTGCCAGCAGCGACTATCCGACAGGGGGTCAGCCCCAGCATTTT
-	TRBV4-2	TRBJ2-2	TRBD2	CASSRGLAGGSNTGELFF	TGTGCCAGCAGCCGGGGACTAGCGGGAGGGTCGAACACCGGGGAGCTGTTTTTT
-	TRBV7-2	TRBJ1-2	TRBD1	CASSWDRGSYGYTF	TGTGCCAGCAGCTGGGACAGGGGGTCCTATGGCTACACCTTC
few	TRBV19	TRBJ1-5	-	CASSGFGGPNQPQHF	TGTGCCAGTAGTGGATTTGGAGGGCCTAATCAGCCCCAGCATTTT
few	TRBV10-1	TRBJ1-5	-	CASSSQGGQPQHF	TGCGCCAGCAGTTCCCAGGGCGGCCAGCCCCAGCATTTT
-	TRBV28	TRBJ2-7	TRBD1	CASSIPQGAGEQYF	TGTGCCAGCAGTATCCCACAGGGGGCGGGGGAGCAGTACTTC
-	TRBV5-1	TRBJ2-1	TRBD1	CASSYGTGDREQFF	TGCGCCAGCAGCTACGGGACAGGGGACAGGGAGCAGTTCTTC
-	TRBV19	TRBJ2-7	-	CASSIGRLYEQYF	TGTGCCAGTAGTATTGGGAGACTCTACGAGCAGTACTTC
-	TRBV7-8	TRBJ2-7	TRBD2	CASGDPLAGVPYEQYF	TGTGCCAGCGGGGACCCTTTAGCGGGAGTTCCGTACGAGCAGTACTTC
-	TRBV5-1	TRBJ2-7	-	CASSLGWGSYEQYF	TGCGCCAGCAGCTTGGGCTGGGGCTCCTACGAGCAGTACTTC
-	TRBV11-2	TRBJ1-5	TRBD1	CASSSGQGWNQPQHF	TGTGCCAGCAGCTCGGGACAGGGGTGGAATCAGCCCCAGCATTTT
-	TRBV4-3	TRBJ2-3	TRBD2	CASSQGRRLAGDLNTQYF	TGCGCCAGCAGCCAAGGGCGCAGACTAGCGGGAGATCTGAATACGCAGTATTTT
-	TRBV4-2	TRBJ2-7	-	CASSQGIITVHEQYF	TGTGCCAGCAGCCAAGGAATTATCACCGTACACGAGCAGTACTTC
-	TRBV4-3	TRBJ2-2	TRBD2	CASSRPIAGGGSGELFF	TGCGCCAGCAGCCGGCCGATAGCGGGAGGAGGGTCCGGGGAGCTGTTTTTT
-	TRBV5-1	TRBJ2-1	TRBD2	CASSLNGGSLQDEQFF	TGCGCCAGCAGCTTGAATGGCGGGAGTCTCCAAGATGAGCAGTTCTTC
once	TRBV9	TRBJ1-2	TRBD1	CASSLGGTGSNYGYTF	TGTGCCAGCAGCCTCGGGGGGACAGGGTCTAACTATGGCTACACCTTC
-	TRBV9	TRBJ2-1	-	CASSGIAPGHTNEQFF	TGTGCCAGCAGCGGAATAGCGCCGGGACACACGAATGAGCAGTTCTTC
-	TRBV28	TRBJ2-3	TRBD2	CASSSLLAAGTDTQYF	TGTGCCAGCAGCTCATTACTAGCGGCCGGCACAGATACGCAGTATTTT
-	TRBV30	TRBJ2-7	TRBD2	CAWSGREGYEQYF	TGTGCCTGGAGTGGCCGGGAGGGTTACGAGCAGTACTTC
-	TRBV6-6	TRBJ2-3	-	CASTDRPTDTQYF	TGTGCCAGCACTGACAGACCCACAGATACGCAGTATTTT
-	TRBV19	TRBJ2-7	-	CASSISDGNYEQYF	TGTGCCAGTAGTATCTCGGACGGCAACTACGAGCAGTACTTC
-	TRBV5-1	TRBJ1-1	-	CASSDGLNTEAFF	TGCGCCAGCAGCGACGGGTTGAACACTGAAGCTTTCTTT
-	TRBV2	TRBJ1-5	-	CASGLVNQPQHF	TGTGCCAGCGGACTGGTAAATCAGCCCCAGCATTTT
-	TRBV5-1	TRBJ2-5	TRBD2	CASSLAGLAGETQYF	TGCGCCAGCAGCTTGGCAGGACTAGCGGGAGAGACCCAGTACTTC